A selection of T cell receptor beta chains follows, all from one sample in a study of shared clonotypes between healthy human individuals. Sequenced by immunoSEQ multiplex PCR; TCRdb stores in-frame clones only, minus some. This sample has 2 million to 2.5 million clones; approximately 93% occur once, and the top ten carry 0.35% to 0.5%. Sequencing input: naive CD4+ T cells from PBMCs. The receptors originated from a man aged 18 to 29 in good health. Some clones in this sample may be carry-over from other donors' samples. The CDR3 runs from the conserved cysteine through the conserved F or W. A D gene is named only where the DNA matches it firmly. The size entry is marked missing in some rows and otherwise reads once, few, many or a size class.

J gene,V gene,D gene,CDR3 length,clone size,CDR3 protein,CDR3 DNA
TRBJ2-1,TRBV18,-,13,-,CASSPDRYNEQFF,TGTGCCAGCTCACCCGACAGATACAATGAGCAGTTCTTC
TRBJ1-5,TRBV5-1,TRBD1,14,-,CASSPDRGDQPQHF,TGCGCCAGCAGCCCCGACAGGGGAGATCAGCCCCAGCATTTT
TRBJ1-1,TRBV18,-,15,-,CASSPGQQMNTEAFF,TGTGCCAGCTCACCAGGGCAACAGATGAACACTGAAGCTTTCTTT
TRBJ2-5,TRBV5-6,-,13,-,CASRDGGAETQYF,TGTGCCAGCAGAGACGGGGGCGCAGAGACCCAGTACTTC
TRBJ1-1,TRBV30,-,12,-,CAWTKGNTEAFF,TGTGCCTGGACGAAGGGGAACACTGAAGCTTTCTTT
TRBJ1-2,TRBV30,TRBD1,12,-,CAWNQGASGYTF,TGTGCCTGGAACCAGGGGGCCTCTGGCTACACCTTC
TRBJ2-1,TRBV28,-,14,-,CASSPWARAFRGFF,TGTGCCAGCAGTCCTTGGGCCAGAGCCTTCAGGGGGTTCTTC
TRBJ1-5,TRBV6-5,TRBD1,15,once,CASSNRGSSNQPQHF,TGTGCCAGCAGTAACAGGGGGTCGAGCAATCAGCCCCAGCATTTT
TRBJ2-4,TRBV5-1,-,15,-,CASSLAPGAENIQYF,TGCGCCAGCAGCTTGGCGCCAGGGGCGGAAAACATTCAGTACTTC
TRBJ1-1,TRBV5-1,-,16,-,CASSLGRGLMNTEAFF,TGCGCCAGCAGCCTAGGGAGGGGACTCATGAACACTGAAGCTTTCTTT
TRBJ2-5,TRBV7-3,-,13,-,CASSPGAQETQYF,TGTGCCAGCAGCCCCGGAGCCCAAGAGACCCAGTACTTC
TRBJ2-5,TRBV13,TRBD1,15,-,CASSLQQGAFETQYF,TGTGCCAGCAGCTTACAACAGGGGGCATTTGAGACCCAGTACTTC
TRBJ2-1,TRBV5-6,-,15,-,CASSQIRDGDNEQFF,TGTGCCAGCAGCCAAATCCGAGACGGCGACAATGAGCAGTTCTTC
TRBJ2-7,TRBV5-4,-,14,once,CASSLPGGLDEQYF,TGTGCCAGCAGCTTGCCTGGGGGGTTGGACGAGCAGTACTTC
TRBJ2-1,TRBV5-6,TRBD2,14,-,CASSRDYVFNEQFF,TGTGCCAGCAGCCGGGACTACGTTTTCAATGAGCAGTTCTTC
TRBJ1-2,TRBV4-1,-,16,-,CASSLTLGGAPYGYTF,TGCGCCAGCAGCCTGACTTTGGGGGGGGCGCCGTATGGCTACACCTTC
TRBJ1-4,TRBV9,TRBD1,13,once,CASSIGTDEKLFF,TGTGCCAGCAGCATCGGGACAGATGAAAAACTGTTTTTT
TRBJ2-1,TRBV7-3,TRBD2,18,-,CASSRTSGRPSSYNEQFF,TGTGCCAGCAGCAGAACTAGCGGGAGGCCTTCCTCCTACAATGAGCAGTTCTTC
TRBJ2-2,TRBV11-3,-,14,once,CASSYREGTGELFF,TGTGCCAGCAGCTACCGTGAGGGGACCGGGGAGCTGTTTTTT
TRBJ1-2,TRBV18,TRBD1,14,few,CASSPEGQGSGYTF,TGTGCCAGCTCACCAGAGGGACAGGGGAGTGGCTACACCTTC